Sequencing of this T cell receptor (beta chain) was carried out in a study of T cells in Graves' hyperthyroidism and ophthalmopathy. Researchers amplified the TCR beta CDR3 regions from RNA transcripts. When the TCR CDR3 underwent first-round RT-PCR, the HTBI primer set was used. One entry per CDR3 protein results from TCRdb running MiXCR on the multiplex PCR reads. The sample lists 750,000 to 950,000 distinct CDR3 sequences; roughly 40% were seen once. The CDR3 is 15 residues long. V shed 3 bases, J shed 3 bases, and the junction held 3 bases outside the gene matches. Germline CDR1 SGHTA, CDR2 FQGNSA. Isolation of PBMCs was performed on around 9.4 ml fresh peripheral blood.

The chain recombines TRBV7-2 with TRBJ2-3; 10 nucleotides agree with TRBD2. The sequenced sample consisted of blood. The clonotype was recovered from a man aged 18-30 years with Graves' hyperthyroidism. This CDR3 is CASSFTSGTTDTQYF. CDR3 nucleotide sequence: TGTGCCAGCAGCTTCACTAGCGGGACGACAGATACGCAGTATTTT.